This TCR beta chain was identified in a study of CD8+ T cells in alopecia areata. Extraction and reverse transcription of RNA yielded cDNA as the sequencing template. The method was immunoSEQ multiplex PCR; TCRdb's version includes in-frame clones alone and lacks a portion of them. The sample carries around 200,000 clones, about 64% recorded once. Treatment: oral pan-JAK inhibitor, 5-10 mg twice daily. Source: CD4+ T cells sorted from blood, taken at week 4, from a patient treated with tofacitinib. This TCR came from a human donor with alopecia areata.

CDR3 bases: TGTGCCAGCAGCCCCGGACGGATCACCTATAATTCACCCCTCCACTTT. Translating gives CASSPGRITYNSPLHF. The rearrangement uses TRBV7-8 and TRBJ1-6; D not certain. The CDR3 is made up of 16 amino acids. V lost 5 bases, J lost 2 bases, and 13 bases lay in between. Germline V lookup: CDR1 SGHVS, CDR2 FQNEAQ.